Shown below are 15 T cell receptor beta chains from a single sample sequenced in a study of Graves' ophthalmopathy and Graves' hyperthyroidism. CDR3 regions of TCR beta were amplified from RNA transcripts. An opening RT-PCR round employed HTBI primers and preceded a second-round multiplex PCR. TCRdb re-analysed the multiplex PCR reads in MiXCR, keeping a single row per CDR3 protein. In the table there are 360,000 or so distinct CDR3 sequences, about 17% of which are singletons. Sample: peripheral blood. Receptors were obtained from a woman between 18 and 30 years old with Graves' ophthalmopathy.

In its sample, this clonotype was seen many times. The V and J genes are TRBV19 and TRBJ1-1, with 8 bases lining up with TRBD1. V lost 4 bases and J lost 2; bases outside the gene matches: 9. There are 16 residues in the CDR3. CDR1 and CDR2 (germline): LNHDA, SQIVND (reference sequence). In nucleotides, the CDR3 is TGTGCCAGTAGTACCGGGACAGGAGATTTTAACACTGAAGCTTTCTTT. Translated, it gives CASSTGTGDFNTEAFF.

This clonotype was seen many times. V gene TRBV28 combines with J gene TRBJ2-7; TRBD2 matches 8 bases. V dropped 6 bases and J dropped 0; count of bases not matched to a gene: 4. Germline lookup yields CDR1 MDHEN and CDR2 SYDVKM. The length of the CDR3 is 14 residues. The CDR3 DNA reads TGTGCCAGCAGCCCCGGGGGGGTCTCCTACGAGCAGTACTTC. Its translation is CASSPGGVSYEQYF.

This clonotype was seen many times. The chain joins TRBV20-1 to TRBJ2-5, with 8 bases that match TRBD1. Trimming cost V 1 base and J 7 bases; bases outside gene matches: 2. This CDR3 is 12 amino acids long. The V gene's germline CDR1 is DFQATT and CDR2 SNEGSKA (reference sequence). CDR3 loop: CSARGTGWTQYF. The CDR3 region has the DNA TGCAGTGCTAGAGGGACAGGGTGGACCCAGTACTTC.

The chain has TRBV6-1 and TRBJ1-5; D call uncertain. Looked up from germline, CDR1 is MNHNS and CDR2 is SASEGT. CDR3 length: 13 residues. V was pared by 0 bases and J by 11 bases, with 11 bases between. Here the CDR3 DNA reads TGTGCCAGCAGTGAAGCGTCTGCCCGCGCCCAGCATTTT. Residues: CASSEASARAQHF.

This chain uses TRBV10-3 with TRBJ2-2, with D perhaps TRBD2 (6 bases). V was trimmed by 2 bases and J by 7 bases, leaving 14 bases between them. The CDR3 has 15 residues. The germline V gene has CDR1 ENHRY and CDR2 SYGVKD. The CDR3 DNA reads as TGTGCCATCAGTGAGACGGGAGTAGGACGCGGGGAGCTGTTTTTT. This encodes CAISETGVGRGELFF.

The chain is built from TRBV6-1 and TRBJ1-2; TRBD1 matches at 10 bases. V shed 7 bases, J shed 4 bases, and the junction held 6 bases outside the gene matches. This CDR3 has 14 amino acids. The germline gives CDR1 MNHNS, CDR2 SASEGT. This CDR3 is CASTTGTGAYGYTF. CDR3 coding DNA: TGTGCCAGCACCACCGGGACAGGGGCCTATGGCTACACCTTC.

The chain recombines TRBV6-5 with TRBJ2-2, with 11 bases fitting TRBD2. The V gene's germline CDR1 is MNHEY and CDR2 SVGAGI. The CDR3 sequence is 17 residues long. V shed 0 bases and J 7 bases; nucleotides not matched to a gene: 7. The CDR3: CASSYSGLSGRGGELFF. CDR3 DNA sequence: TGTGCCAGCAGTTACTCGGGGCTTAGCGGGAGGGGCGGGGAGCTGTTTTTT.

Many counts were recorded for this clonotype. The chain employs TRBV4-2 and TRBJ2-7; 9 positions match TRBD2. With V trimmed by 0 bases and J by 5 bases, 5 bases remained unmatched. CDR1 is LGHNA and CDR2 is YNFKEQ in the germline V gene. The CDR3 sequence is 15 residues long. DNA of the CDR3: TGTGCCAGCAGCCAAGATCTAGCGGGATTTGACGAGCAGTACTTC. Translated: CASSQDLAGFDEQYF.

This clonotype appeared many times. J is TRBJ1-6 and V is TRBV2; 8 bases map to TRBD1. V shed 8 bases and J 11 bases; nucleotides not matched to a gene: 17. Germline loops: CDR1 SNHLY, CDR2 FYNNEI. The length of the CDR3 is 16 residues. CDR3 region: CASGVVGTGSLTPLHF. Written as DNA, the CDR3 is TGTGCCAGCGGAGTGGTCGGGACAGGTTCTTTGACACCCCTCCACTTT.

This clonotype was counted ten times or more. The chain couples TRBV13 to TRBJ1-1, with 8 positions matching TRBD1. This CDR3 is built from 14 residues. Germline V gene data show CDR1 as PRHDT and CDR2 as FYEKMQ (reference sequence). V lost 5 bases to trimming and J lost 4 bases; unmatched junction nucleotides: 6. For the CDR3, the DNA is TGTGCCAGCAGCATACCCACAGGGGGCACTGAAGCTTTCTTT. It is translated as CASSIPTGGTEAFF.

This clonotype was counted many times. The chain carries TRBV4-2 and TRBJ2-2, with TRBD1 matching over 7 bases. Germline V gene sequence: CDR1 LGHNA, CDR2 YNFKEQ. CDR3 length equals 18 residues. V shed 11 bases, J shed 0 bases, and the junction held 18 bases outside the gene matches. The CDR3 is CARARGTGQRANTGELFF. DNA of the CDR3: TGTGCCCGAGCCAGGGGGACCGGACAGAGAGCGAACACCGGGGAGCTGTTTTTT.

The genes are TRBV11-2 and TRBJ2-7, with D possibly matching TRBD2 (6 bases). Trimming cost V 6 bases and J 1 base, with 19 bases left between them. There are 16 residues in the CDR3. Germline V gene data show CDR1 as SGHAT and CDR2 as FQNNGV. The CDR3 protein is CASRGTESGSSYEQYF. The CDR3 nucleotides read TGTGCCAGCAGGGGAACAGAGAGCGGGTCTTCCTACGAGCAGTACTTC.

In its sample, this clonotype was seen many times. V usage is TRBV11-2 and J usage is TRBJ1-5; D call uncertain. There are 13 residues in the CDR3. Trimming removed 5 bases at V and 5 bases at J, with 10 bases between. Per germline, CDR1 SGHAT and CDR2 FQNNGV. The CDR3 sequence: CASSRSLDQPQHF. The CDR3 DNA reads TGTGCCAGCAGCAGGAGCCTCGATCAGCCCCAGCATTTT.

This clonotype appeared many times. The CDR3 DNA reads TGTGCCAGCAGTCAAGAAAGTCGATATAGCAATCAGCCCCAGCATTTT. Translation gives CASSQESRYSNQPQHF. The J gene is TRBJ1-5, the V gene TRBV12-3 or TRBV12-4; D remains ambiguous. The CDR3 runs 16 residues. V lost 5 bases, J lost 0 bases, and 14 bases lay in between.

With regard to this clonotype: This sequence may be a read error, since a much larger clone differs from it by one base. CDR3 protein: CTWARQMNTEAFF. The CDR3 DNA reads TGTACCTGGGCCAGACAGATGAACACTGAAGCTTTCTTT. V is TRBV30 and J is TRBJ1-1, with D perhaps matching TRBD1 (5 bases). CDR1 and CDR2 (germline): GTSNPN, SVGIG (reference sequence). The CDR3 spans 13 residues.